This TCR beta chain was captured by sequencing in a study of OX40 agonist ivuxolimab in advanced cancers. Study background: The drug used for patients, ivuxolimab, was an agonistic anti-OX40 (CD134) antibody. Of the participants, around 39% had some prior anti-PD-1, anti-PD-L1 or anti-CTLA-4 therapy, which was allowed. Findings and caveats of the study: Dosing at 0.1 to 3.0 mg/kg was accompanied by clonal expansion of CD4+ and CD8+ blood T cells by week 6.

This CDR3 region has 16 residues. Per the germline V gene, CDR1 is SGHKS and CDR2 is YYEKEE (reference sequence). J lost 7 bases, V lost 1 base, and 6 bases had no gene match. This clone was seen more than once but under ten times. What it recognizes is unknown. TCRdb's copy holds only in-frame clones and misses some; the assay was immunoSEQ multiplex PCR. Of 65,000 to 85,000 clones in the sample, about 94% were seen once. Specimen: CD4+ or CD8+ T cells sorted from blood, collected in a trial of the OX40 agonist ivuxolimab. This clonotype was obtained from an adult with an advanced solid tumor such as melanoma, head and neck, liver or kidney cancer. V usage is TRBV5-5 and J usage is TRBJ1-6; 9 bases line up with TRBD1. CDR3 residues: CASSLIGTGRNSPLHF. As DNA, the CDR3 is TGTGCCAGCAGCTTGATAGGGACAGGGAGGAATTCACCCCTCCACTTT.